This TCR beta chain was documented in a study of cytomegalovirus exposure and HLA in healthy donors. Across the study: A prior analysis found roughly 100 million unique TCR beta sequences from roughly 180 million T cells. Early release data held 75 million to 100 million unique TCRs from HLA-typed donors.

The CDR3 is 17 amino acids. The J segment lost 0 bases and the V segment lost 6 bases, leaving 8 bases of the junction unmatched. Looked up from germline, CDR1 is LNHDA and CDR2 is SQIVND (reference sequence). Donors sampled were nominally healthy, though unrecorded immune exposures were likely. General observations from the study: Equally common other TCR beta chains were less clonally expanded than HLA-associated ones, a later analysis found.

In this sample, this clone turned up a few times. Its antigen is unknown. The primer mix had 60 Vbeta and 13 Jbeta primers. The repertoire was sequenced with immunoSEQ multiplex PCR; TCRdb's copy has only in-frame clones and lacks some. The sample yields roughly 140,000 clones, roughly 80% seen once. This sequence was found in a man aged 35 to 55 in good health and CMV-seropositive. Material: PBMCs. The rearrangement uses TRBV19 and TRBJ2-3, with 11 bases that match TRBD2. The CDR3 reads CASRVTSGVTSTDTQYF. Here the CDR3 DNA reads TGTGCCAGTAGGGTGACTAGCGGGGTCACTAGCACAGATACGCAGTATTTT.